One sample yielded the 10 T cell receptor beta chains listed below, sequenced in a study of blood T cell repertoires in COVID-19. Generated by immunoSEQ multiplex PCR, the TCRdb table keeps only in-frame clones and is missing some. The sample has around 400,000 clones; 83% are singletons. The sample comprised PBMCs or T cells enriched from blood (not recorded which). These TCRs come from a woman aged 45-65 years who had recovered from COVID-19.

The chain couples TRBV30 to TRBJ1-1; weak D call: TRBD1 (5 bases). Germline V lookup: CDR1 GTSNPN, CDR2 SVGIG (reference sequence). The CDR3 length is 13 residues. Trimming took off 2 bases at V and 3 bases at J, with 10 bases between the two ends. The CDR3 sequence: CAWSWQGYTEAFF. The CDR3 DNA reads TGTGCCTGGAGTTGGCAGGGATACACTGAAGCTTTCTTT.

This clone was counted a single time. The chain combines TRBV19 with TRBJ1-1; no reliable D call. The CDR3 sequence is 11 residues long. The germline gives CDR1 LNHDA, CDR2 SQIVND (reference sequence). The ends were cut back, 6 bases at V and 4 bases at J, with 6 bases in the middle. CDR3 sequence reads: CASSRGTEAFF. DNA of the CDR3: TGTGCCAGTAGCCGGGGCACTGAAGCTTTCTTT. The whole variable domain, filled in from reference TRBV19 and TRBJ1-1, reads DGGITQSPKYLFRKEGQNVTLSCEQNLNHDAMYWYRQDPGQGLRLIYYSQIVNDFQKGDIAEGYSVSREKKESFPLTVTSAQKNPTAFYLCASSRGTEAFFGQGTRLTVV.

The CDR3 coding sequence is TGTGCCAGTAGTCCCGGGTCCCGGAGTGGGTCGACTAGCAGATACAATGAGCAGTTCTTC. It encodes CASSPGSRSGSTSRYNEQFF. The chain uses TRBV19 and TRBJ2-1; 7 bases align to TRBD2. The trim removed 5 bases at V and 4 bases at J, leaving 23 bases unmatched. The germline V gene encodes CDR1 LNHDA and CDR2 SQIVND (reference sequence). This CDR3 is 20 amino acids long.

This clone showed up just once. This sequence joins TRBV6-1 and TRBJ2-1; 11 nucleotides match TRBD2. This CDR3 has 16 amino acids. Trimming cost V 4 bases and J 4 bases; bases outside gene matches: 6. Germline assignment: CDR1 MNHNS and CDR2 SASEGT. CDR3 sequence reads: CASSVRLAGPYNEQFF. The CDR3 DNA follows: TGTGCCAGCAGTGTACGACTAGCGGGGCCTTACAATGAGCAGTTCTTC.

This chain links TRBV11-3 with TRBJ2-1, with 9 bases identical to TRBD1. The CDR3 runs 12 residues. The J segment lost 7 bases and the V segment lost 7 bases, leaving 2 bases of the junction unmatched. Germline V gene data show CDR1 as SGHNT and CDR2 as YENEEA. CDR3 in DNA: TGTGCCAGCACCGGGACAGGGAATGAGCAGTTCTTC. Protein: CASTGTGNEQFF.

The chain links TRBV3-1 (or the pseudogene TRBV3-2) to TRBJ1-1, with TRBD1 matching 7 bases. The CDR3 sequence is 18 residues long. Unmatched junction bases numbered 15, after V lost 1 base and J lost 4 bases. Germline loops: CDR1 LGHDT, CDR2 YNNKEL (reference sequence). In nucleotides, the CDR3 is TGTGCCAGCAGCCAAGTGGGAGAAATCAGACAGGGCGGCACTGAAGCTTTCTTT. This codes for CASSQVGEIRQGGTEAFF.

The chain combines TRBV20-1 with TRBJ2-5; 12 bases map to TRBD2. V gave up 3 bases and J gave up 5 bases; unmatched junction bases: 4. The CDR3 is 14 residues long. Germline V gene lookup returns CDR1 DFQATT and CDR2 SNEGSKA (reference sequence). DNA for the CDR3: TGCAGTGCTAGTCGGCTAGCGGGGGGGGAGACCCAGTACTTC. This codes for CSASRLAGGETQYF.

V gene TRBV19 combines with J gene TRBJ1-5; 10 bases are a match to TRBD1. The trim removed 1 base at V and 7 bases at J, leaving 13 bases unmatched. The CDR3 runs 18 residues. CDR1 and CDR2 from the germline V gene are LNHDA and SQIVND (reference sequence). The CDR3 here is CASSIAPTQGTGVQPQHF. DNA of the CDR3: TGTGCCAGTAGTATAGCTCCAACCCAGGGGACAGGGGTACAGCCCCAGCATTTT.

The V and J genes are TRBV27 and TRBJ1-2; TRBD1 matches at 7 bases. With V trimmed by 7 bases and J by 6 bases, 14 bases remained unmatched. This CDR3 spans 15 amino acids. Germline loops: CDR1 MNHEY, CDR2 SMNVEV (reference sequence). The CDR3, as DNA: TGTGCCAGCAATAACAGGGGAAGGGAGTCGGATGGCTACACCTTC. This sequence encodes CASNNRGRESDGYTF.

This rearrangement joins TRBV19 to TRBJ1-1; tentatively, D is TRBD1 (5 bases). Germline CDR1 is LNHDA and CDR2 is SQIVND (reference sequence). Trimming took off 3 bases at V and 5 bases at J, with 19 bases between the two ends. The CDR3 covers 16 residues. The CDR3 is CASSIFPAPAGTEAFF. CDR3 sequence (DNA): TGTGCCAGTAGTATTTTCCCCGCGCCAGCAGGGACTGAAGCTTTCTTT.